The clone carrying this T cell receptor (beta chain) was observed at least ten times. As yet, its antigen is unknown. V was pared by 5 bases and J by 7 bases, with 6 bases of the junction left unmatched. This CDR3 has 15 amino acids. Germline loops: CDR1 MNHEY, CDR2 SVGAGI. This sample is drawn from a study of T cells after posttransplantation cyclophosphamide. Study-wide findings and caveats: Skin or GI-infiltrating T cells shared few TRB sequences with blood. Recipient CMV seropositivity and CMV reactivation strongly tracked TRB clonality.

Sequencing was performed with immunoSEQ multiplex PCR; in TCRdb, only in-frame clones are kept and a portion is missing. The sample gives 20,000 to 30,000 clones, none seen only once, and the top ten clones hold 4% to 5.5%. Peripheral blood was collected from the related graft donor on the marrow donation day. Material: PBMCs. The chain combines TRBV6-5 with TRBJ2-1; 12 nucleotides agree with TRBD2. The sequence derives from a woman aged 50 to 60 in good health, CMV-negative, and a related stem cell transplant donor. The CDR3 protein is CASSMAGLAGNEQFF. For the CDR3, the DNA is TGTGCCAGCAGTATGGCTGGACTAGCGGGAAATGAGCAGTTCTTC.